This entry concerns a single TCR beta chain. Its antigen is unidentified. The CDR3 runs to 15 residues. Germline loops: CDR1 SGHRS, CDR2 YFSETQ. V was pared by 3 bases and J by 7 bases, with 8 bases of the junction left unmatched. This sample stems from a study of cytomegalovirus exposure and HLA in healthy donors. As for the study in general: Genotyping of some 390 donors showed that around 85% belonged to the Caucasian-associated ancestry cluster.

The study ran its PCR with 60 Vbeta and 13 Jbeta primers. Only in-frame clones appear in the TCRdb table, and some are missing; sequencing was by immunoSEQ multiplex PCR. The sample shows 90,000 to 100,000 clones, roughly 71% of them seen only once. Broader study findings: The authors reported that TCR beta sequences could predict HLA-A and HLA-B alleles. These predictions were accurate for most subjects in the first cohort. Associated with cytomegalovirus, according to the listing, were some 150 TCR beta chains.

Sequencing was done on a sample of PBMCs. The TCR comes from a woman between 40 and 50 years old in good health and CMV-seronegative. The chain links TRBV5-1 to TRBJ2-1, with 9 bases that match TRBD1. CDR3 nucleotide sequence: TGCGCCAGCAGCTACGGGACAGGGTACACGAATGAGCAGTTCTTC. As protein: CASSYGTGYTNEQFF.